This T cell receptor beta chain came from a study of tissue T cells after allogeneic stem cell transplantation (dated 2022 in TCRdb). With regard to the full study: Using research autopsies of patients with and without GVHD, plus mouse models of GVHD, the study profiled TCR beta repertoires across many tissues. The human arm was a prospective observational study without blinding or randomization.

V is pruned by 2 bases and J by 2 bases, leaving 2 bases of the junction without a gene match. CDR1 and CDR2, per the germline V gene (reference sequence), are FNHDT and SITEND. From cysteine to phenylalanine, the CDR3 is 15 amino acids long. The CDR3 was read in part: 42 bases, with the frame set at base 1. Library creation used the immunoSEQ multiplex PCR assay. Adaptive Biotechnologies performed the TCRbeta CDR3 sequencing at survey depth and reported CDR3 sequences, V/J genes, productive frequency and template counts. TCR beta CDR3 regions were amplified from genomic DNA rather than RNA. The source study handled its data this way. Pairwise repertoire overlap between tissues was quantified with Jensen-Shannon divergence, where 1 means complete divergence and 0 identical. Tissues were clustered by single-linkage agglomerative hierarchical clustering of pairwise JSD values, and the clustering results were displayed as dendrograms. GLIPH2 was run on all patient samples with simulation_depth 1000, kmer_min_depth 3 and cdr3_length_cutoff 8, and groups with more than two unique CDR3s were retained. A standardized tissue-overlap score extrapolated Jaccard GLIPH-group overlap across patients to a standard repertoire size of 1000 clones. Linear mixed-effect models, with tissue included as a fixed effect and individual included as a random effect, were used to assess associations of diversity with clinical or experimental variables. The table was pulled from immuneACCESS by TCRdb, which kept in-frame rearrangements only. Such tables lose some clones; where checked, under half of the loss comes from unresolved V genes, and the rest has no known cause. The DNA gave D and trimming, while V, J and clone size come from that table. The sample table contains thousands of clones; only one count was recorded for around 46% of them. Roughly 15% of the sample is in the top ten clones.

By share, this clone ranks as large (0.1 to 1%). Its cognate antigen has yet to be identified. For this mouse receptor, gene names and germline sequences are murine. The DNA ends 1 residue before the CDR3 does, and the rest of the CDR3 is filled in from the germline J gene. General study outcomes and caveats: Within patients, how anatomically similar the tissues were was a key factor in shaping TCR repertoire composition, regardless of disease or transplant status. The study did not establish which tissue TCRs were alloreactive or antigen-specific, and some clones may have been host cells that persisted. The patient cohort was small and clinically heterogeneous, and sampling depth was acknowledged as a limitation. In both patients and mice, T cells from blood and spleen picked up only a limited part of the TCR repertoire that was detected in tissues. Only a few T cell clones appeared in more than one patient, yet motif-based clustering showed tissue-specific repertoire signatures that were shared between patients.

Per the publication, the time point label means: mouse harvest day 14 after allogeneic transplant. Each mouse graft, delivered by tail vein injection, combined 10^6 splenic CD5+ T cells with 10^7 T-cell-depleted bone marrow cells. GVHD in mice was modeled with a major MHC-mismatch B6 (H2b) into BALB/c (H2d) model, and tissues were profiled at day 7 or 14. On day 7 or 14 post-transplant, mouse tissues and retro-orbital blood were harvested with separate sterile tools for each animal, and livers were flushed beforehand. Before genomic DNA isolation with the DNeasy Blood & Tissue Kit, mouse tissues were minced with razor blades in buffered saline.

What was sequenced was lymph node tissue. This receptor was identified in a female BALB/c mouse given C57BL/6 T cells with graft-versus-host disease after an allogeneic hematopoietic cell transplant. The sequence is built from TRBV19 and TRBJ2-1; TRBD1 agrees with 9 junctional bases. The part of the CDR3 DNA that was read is TGTGCCAGCAGTATTCGGGACAGGGACTATGCTGAGCAGTTC. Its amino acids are CASSIRDRDYAEQF. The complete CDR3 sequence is CASSIRDRDYAEQFF.